These 26 T cell receptor beta chains came from one sample sequenced in a study of CD8+ T cells in alopecia areata. It was cDNA, reverse transcribed from extracted RNA, that served as the sequencing template. TCRdb's copy holds only in-frame clones and misses some; the assay was immunoSEQ multiplex PCR. Of about 99,000 clones listed, 86% are singletons. Treatment in this sample: oral pan-JAK inhibitor, 5-10 mg twice daily. The sequencing used CD8+ T cells sorted from blood, collected at approximately week 30, from a patient treated with tofacitinib. The receptors come from a human donor with alopecia areata.

V and J are TRBV7-9 and TRBJ2-1; the match to TRBD1 covers 9 bases. The CDR3 has 14 amino acids. V shed 5 bases, J shed 6 bases, and the junction held 5 bases outside the gene matches. Germline V gives CDR1 SEHNR, CDR2 FQNEAQ (reference sequence). CDR3 DNA sequence: TGTGCCAGCAGCATGGGACAGGGTACCAATGAGCAGTTCTTC. This codes for CASSMGQGTNEQFF.

The gene calls are TRBV28 and TRBJ1-1; D unclear. Germline CDR1 reads MDHEN; CDR2 reads SYDVKM. This CDR3 region has 13 residues. Between the trimmed V and J ends, which lost 2 bases and 4 bases, there was a span of 8 bases. Here the CDR3 reads CASSLVRATEAFF. The CDR3 DNA reads TGTGCCAGCAGTTTAGTGAGGGCCACTGAAGCTTTCTTT.

The V call is TRBV5-4, the J call TRBJ2-7; 7 positions match TRBD1. The germline V gene encodes CDR1 SGHNT and CDR2 YYREEE (reference sequence). The CDR3 has 15 amino acids. J gave up 1 base and V 2 bases, and 6 bases lay outside the gene matches. The CDR3 nucleotides are TGTGCCAGCAGCTTCTTAGGGGGCGCTTCCTACGAGCAGTACTTC. Its protein product is CASSFLGGASYEQYF.

The chain links TRBV7-9 to TRBJ2-7, with 8 bases identical to TRBD2. This CDR3 comprises 13 residues. J was trimmed by 6 bases and V by 0 bases; bases with no gene match: 1. Germline V lookup: CDR1 SEHNR, CDR2 FQNEAQ (reference sequence). The CDR3 spells CASSLALAGEQYF. The CDR3 nucleotides read TGTGCCAGCAGCTTAGCCCTAGCGGGCGAGCAGTACTTC. The variable domain in full, with the rest retrieved from reference TRBV7-9 and TRBJ2-7, is DTGVSQNPRHKITKRGQNVTFRCDPISEHNRLYWYRQTLGQGPEFLTYFQNEAQLEKSRLLSDRFSAERPKGSFSTLEIQRTEQGDSAMYLCASSLALAGEQYFGPGTRLTVT.

This sequence joins TRBV25-1 and TRBJ2-7; 8 nucleotides match TRBD1. Germline CDR1 MGHDK, CDR2 SYGVNS. V shed 5 bases and J 4 bases; nucleotides not matched to a gene: 4. CDR3 length: 13 residues. The CDR3 DNA sequence: TGTGCCAGCAGTCAGGGGGCGGAATACGAGCAGTACTTC. It is translated as CASSQGAEYEQYF.

This chain connects TRBV19 to TRBJ2-7, with 12 positions matching TRBD2. Germline V lookup: CDR1 LNHDA, CDR2 SQIVND (reference sequence). This CDR3 comprises 14 residues. The J segment lost 5 bases and the V segment lost 4 bases, leaving 3 bases of the junction unmatched. CDR3 amino acids: CASSTTSGSDEQYF. Written as DNA, the CDR3 is TGTGCCAGTAGTACGACTAGCGGGAGTGACGAGCAGTACTTC.

In its sample, this clone was seen a few times. The chain uses TRBV10-3 and TRBJ2-7, with D possibly TRBD2 on 6 matching bases. The V gene's germline CDR1 is ENHRY and CDR2 SYGVKD. V gave up 0 bases and J gave up 2 bases, with 8 bases separating them. This CDR3 contains 14 residues. DNA for the CDR3: TGTGCCATCAGTGAGTCTAGCGGACCCTACGAGCAGTACTTC. Residues: CAISESSGPYEQYF.

V gene TRBV27 combines with J gene TRBJ2-1; 12 bases agree with TRBD1. Trimming took 0 bases from V and 8 from J; bases not matched to a gene: 2. Per germline, CDR1 MNHEY and CDR2 SMNVEV (reference sequence). CDR3 length: 15 residues. The CDR3 region is CASSLSGTGGYEQFF. The DNA for the CDR3 is TGTGCCAGCAGTTTATCCGGGACAGGGGGCTATGAGCAGTTCTTC.

Details on this clone: Other DNA sequences in the sample encode the same CDR3. This chain connects TRBV27 to TRBJ2-7; D remains unclear. Germline-derived CDR1 and CDR2 are MNHEY and SMNVEV (reference sequence). The CDR3 contains 13 residues. Between the trimmed V and J ends, which lost 2 bases and 0 bases, there was a span of 5 bases. CDR3 sequence (DNA): TGTGCCAGCAGTTTAACGGCCTCCTACGAGCAGTACTTC. Translating it yields CASSLTASYEQYF.

This chain connects TRBV10-2 to TRBJ2-5, with 7 nucleotides matching TRBD1. Trimming took 2 bases from V and 2 from J; bases not matched to a gene: 5. This CDR3 has 15 residues. The germline gives CDR1 WSHSY, CDR2 SAAADI. The CDR3 bases are TGCGCCAGCAGTGAGGCTGACAGGGCTCAAGAGACCCAGTACTTC. The encoded protein is CASSEADRAQETQYF.

This clone was picked up one time. J is TRBJ2-2 and V is TRBV2; tentatively, D is TRBD2 (6 bases). The germline gives CDR1 SNHLY, CDR2 FYNNEI. The CDR3 runs to 14 residues. The germline V and J ends were trimmed by 2 bases and 4 bases, with 8 bases remaining between them. CDR3 sequence: CASSEYGGTGELFF. The CDR3 DNA sequence: TGTGCCAGCAGTGAATACGGGGGCACCGGGGAGCTGTTTTTT.

This chain joins TRBV5-1 and TRBJ2-7; D gene unclear. The CDR3 runs 11 residues. Trimming left V 0 bases short and J 3 bases short, with 1 base between. The germline V gene has CDR1 SGHRS and CDR2 YFSETQ. The CDR3 DNA follows: TGCGCCAGCAGCTTGGACTACGAGCAGTACTTC. Translating it yields CASSLDYEQYF.

This chain links TRBV6-5 with TRBJ2-7; D is possibly TRBD2 (6 bases). V lost 2 bases and J lost 1, with 9 bases in between. The CDR3 totals 14 residues. From germline, CDR1 is MNHEY and CDR2 SVGAGI. The DNA for the CDR3 is TGTGCCAGCAGTTACGTCGGGAGTTCCTACGAGCAGTACTTC. Translated, it gives CASSYVGSSYEQYF.

V and J are TRBV19 and TRBJ2-1; D could derive from TRBD1 or TRBD2 (5 bases each). V was cut by 6 bases and J by 4 bases, with 16 bases left in between. The CDR3 contains 15 residues. In germline, CDR1 is LNHDA, CDR2 SQIVND (reference sequence). The CDR3, as DNA: TGTGCCAGTAGCCCATTCCGGGACGCTTACAATGAGCAGTTCTTC. This sequence encodes CASSPFRDAYNEQFF.

V is TRBV28 and J is TRBJ1-1; unclear D gene. This CDR3 comprises 14 residues. V lost 7 bases and J lost 2, with 14 bases in between. CDR1 is MDHEN, CDR2 SYDVKM, per germline. The DNA of the CDR3 is TGTGCCAGCACCTCACCTCGGAAAAACACTGAAGCTTTCTTT. Encoded protein: CASTSPRKNTEAFF.

The J gene is TRBJ2-3, the V gene TRBV11-2; 9 bases match TRBD2. Germline V gives CDR1 SGHAT, CDR2 FQNNGV. The ends lost 1 base at V and 6 bases at J; junction bases unmatched: 11. There are 17 residues in the CDR3. The chain's CDR3 is CASSLVASGVSSDTQYF. CDR3 sequence (DNA): TGTGCCAGCAGCTTAGTGGCTAGCGGGGTCTCGTCGGATACGCAGTATTTT.

This sequence joins TRBV10-1 and TRBJ2-3; 8 bases fit TRBD2. Germline assignment: CDR1 WNHNN and CDR2 SYGVQD (reference sequence). The V and J ends lost 5 bases and 4 bases, in that order; junction bases with no gene match: 5. The CDR3 is 14 residues long. The CDR3 reads CASSPAGDADTQYF. The CDR3 DNA follows: TGCGCCAGCAGTCCAGCGGGAGACGCAGATACGCAGTATTTT.

The rearrangement uses TRBV7-2 and TRBJ2-2; 8 bases match TRBD2. V lost 8 bases and J lost 3; bases outside the gene matches: 11. This CDR3 comprises 16 residues. The V gene's germline CDR1 is SGHTA and CDR2 FQGNSA. In DNA form, the CDR3 reads TGTGCCAGCGGGAAGCGGGAGAGGTTCCACACCGGGGAGCTGTTTTTT. Amino acids: CASGKRERFHTGELFF.

For the CDR3, the DNA is TGTGCCAGCAGTTCCATCTCTAGTTCCTACAATGAGCAGTTCTTC. Protein sequence: CASSSISSSYNEQFF. J is TRBJ2-1 and V is TRBV28; D uncertain. The germline CDR1 and CDR2 sequences are MDHEN and SYDVKM. CDR3 size: 15 residues. With 4 bases removed from V and 1 base from J, the gap between germline ends came to 11 bases.

The gene calls are TRBV7-9 and TRBJ1-1; no clear D gene. Trimming stripped 6 bases from V and 1 base from J, with 9 bases between. Germline lookup yields CDR1 SEHNR and CDR2 FQNEAQ (reference sequence). CDR3 length: 13 residues. CDR3 bases: TGTGCCAGCAGGGCCAGCAAGAACACTGAAGCTTTCTTT. Amino acids: CASRASKNTEAFF.

This sequence joins TRBV9 and TRBJ2-3; D unclear. Germline CDR1 and CDR2: SGDLS and YYNGEE. V was trimmed by 1 base and J by 1 base, leaving 4 bases between them. This CDR3 spans 13 amino acids. The CDR3 region has the DNA TGTGCCAGCAGCGTATATGGCACAGATACGCAGTATTTT. It encodes CASSVYGTDTQYF.

V gene TRBV27 combines with J gene TRBJ1-5; D ambiguous. Germline V lookup: CDR1 MNHEY, CDR2 SMNVEV (reference sequence). The CDR3 sequence is 13 residues long. Trimming cost V 5 bases and J 6 bases, with 11 bases left between them. In nucleotides, the CDR3 is TGTGCCAGCAGTATAGGGATGGGTCAGCCCCAGCATTTT. Translated, it gives CASSIGMGQPQHF.

V usage is TRBV6-6 and J usage is TRBJ2-3; TRBD2 agrees at 13 bases. This CDR3 has 15 residues. CDR1 MNHNY and CDR2 SVGAGI come from the germline V gene (reference sequence). With 4 bases clipped from V and 6 bases from J, the junction kept 4 bases outside the gene matches. The CDR3 here is CASSSLAGGWDTQYF. CDR3 nucleotides: TGTGCCAGCAGTTCACTAGCGGGAGGGTGGGATACGCAGTATTTT.

This chain links TRBV25-1 with TRBJ1-1; possible D gene TRBD1, 5 bases. Germline V gene lookup returns CDR1 MGHDK and CDR2 SYGVNS. Trimming removed 3 bases from V and 0 bases from J, with 14 bases in between. The CDR3 is 16 amino acids. The CDR3 DNA reads as TGTGCCAGCAGTGATGACCCCGGGACGGTGAACACTGAAGCTTTCTTT. It codes for CASSDDPGTVNTEAFF.

CDR3 sequence (DNA): TGTGCCTGGAGTTGGGGCACCGGGGAGCTGTTTTTT. Its protein is CAWSWGTGELFF. The chain is built from TRBV30 and TRBJ2-2; D not resolved. Germline CDR1 and CDR2: GTSNPN and SVGIG (reference sequence). The CDR3 loop spans 12 amino acids. V was shortened by 2 bases and J by 4 bases, with 5 bases between the two germline ends.

V and J are TRBV29-1 and TRBJ2-1; 7 nucleotides line up with TRBD1. The V gene end was trimmed by 3 bases and the J gene end by 8 bases; junction bases not matched to a gene: 10. The germline CDR1 and CDR2 sequences are SQVTM and ANQGSEA. The length of the CDR3 is 14 residues. Here the CDR3 DNA reads TGCAGCGTTGAGAAGAGGGGGCGCCGGGATGAGCAGTTCTTC. It is translated as CSVEKRGRRDEQFF.